These 24 T cell receptor beta chains were all obtained from the same sample, sequenced in a study of T cell responses to AZD1222 COVID-19 vaccine. TCRdb's copy holds only in-frame clones and misses some; the assay was immunoSEQ multiplex PCR. Among 170,000 or so clones listed, roughly 87% were seen once. The sequencing used peripheral blood, collected on day 0 of AZD1222 vaccination. The receptor source for this set is an adult in good health.

The chain employs TRBV6-5 and TRBJ2-7; 13 bases are a match to TRBD2. The V gene's germline CDR1 is MNHEY and CDR2 SVGAGI. V was clipped by 2 bases and J by 6 bases; unmatched bases: 4. This CDR3 is built from 15 residues. CDR3 DNA sequence: TGTGCCAGCAGTTACCGACTAGCGGGAGGTTTCGAGCAGTACTTC. This gives the protein CASSYRLAGGFEQYF.

The chain recombines TRBV30 with TRBJ1-3, with D perhaps matching TRBD1 (5 bases). Trimming took off 1 base at V and 6 bases at J, with 13 bases between the two ends. Germline V gene data show CDR1 as GTSNPN and CDR2 as SVGIG (reference sequence). The CDR3 totals 14 residues. CDR3 bases: TGTGCCTGGAGTGCAGACAGTGCGGTAAACACCATATATTTT. The encoded protein is CAWSADSAVNTIYF.

The chain carries TRBV28 and TRBJ1-5; a weak D match, TRBD1 (5 bases). V was trimmed by 6 bases and J by 7 bases, leaving 16 bases between them. CDR3 length: 14 amino acids. Germline V gives CDR1 MDHEN, CDR2 SYDVKM. The CDR3 coding sequence is TGTGCCAGCAGCCGGGGCCCTGGAGACCAGCCCCAGCATTTT. Translated, it gives CASSRGPGDQPQHF.

The chain couples TRBV7-9 to TRBJ1-4; 10 bases fit TRBD1. Trimming cost V 3 bases and J 6 bases; bases outside gene matches: 1. CDR3 size: 14 residues. The germline V gene has CDR1 SEHNR and CDR2 FQNEAQ (reference sequence). As DNA, the CDR3 is TGTGCCAGCAGCTTCGGACAGGGGGATGAAAAACTGTTTTTT. Protein sequence: CASSFGQGDEKLFF.

CDR3 DNA: TGTGCCAGCAGCTTAACGGACACCGGGGAGCTGTTTTTT. Translated: CASSLTDTGELFF. This chain uses TRBV11-2 with TRBJ2-2; no firm D call. V shed 2 bases and J shed 3 bases, with 4 bases lying between them. CDR3 size: 13 residues. CDR1 and CDR2 from the germline V gene are SGHAT and FQNNGV.

The chain has TRBV7-2 and TRBJ2-7; 11 bases are a match to TRBD2. Germline assignment: CDR1 SGHTA and CDR2 FQGNSA. This CDR3 region has 15 residues. V shed 5 bases and J 1 base; nucleotides not matched to a gene: 4. The CDR3 nucleotides are TGTGCCAGCAGCCAACTAGCGGGAGAATCCTACGAGCAGTACTTC. Translating gives CASSQLAGESYEQYF. Looking up the rest from reference TRBV7-2 and TRBJ2-7 gives the full variable domain: GAGVSQSPSNKVTEKGKDVELRCDPISGHTALYWYRQSLGQGLEFLIYFQGNSAPDKSGLPSDRFSAERTGGSVSTLTIQRTQQEDSAVYLCASSQLAGESYEQYFGPGTRLTVT.

The chain has TRBV27 and TRBJ2-7; weak D call: TRBD2 (6 bases). The CDR3 has 15 amino acids. V was clipped by 6 bases and J by 5 bases, with 20 bases between them. The V gene's germline CDR1 is MNHEY and CDR2 SMNVEV (reference sequence). CDR3 in DNA: TGTGCCAGCAGAATGACCCGGGACTTCAGCAACGAGCAGTACTTC. Translation: CASRMTRDFSNEQYF.

V is TRBV29-1 and J is TRBJ1-4; 7 bases are shared with TRBD1. The CDR3 runs 13 residues. Germline lookup yields CDR1 SQVTM and CDR2 ANQGSEA. The ends lost 4 bases at V and 8 bases at J; junction bases unmatched: 7. CDR3 coding DNA: TGCAGCGTTGCTCGAGGGGGCCGGGAAAAACTGTTTTTT. Translated, it gives CSVARGGREKLFF. Based on the CDR3 plus reference TRBV29-1 and TRBJ1-4, the full variable domain is SAVISQKPSRDICQRGTSLTIQCQVDSQVTMMFWYRQQPGQSLTLIATANQGSEATYESGFVIDKFPISRPNLTFSTLTVSNMSPEDSSIYLCSVARGGREKLFFGSGTQLSVL.

V usage is TRBV27 and J usage is TRBJ2-2, with 9 positions matching TRBD1. The CDR3 loop spans 15 amino acids. Trimming cost V 6 bases and J 6 bases; bases outside gene matches: 8. Germline lookup yields CDR1 MNHEY and CDR2 SMNVEV (reference sequence). The CDR3 sequence is CASRLGTGYPGELFF. The CDR3 DNA is TGTGCCAGCAGACTAGGGACAGGGTACCCCGGGGAGCTGTTTTTT.

V is TRBV11-1 and J is TRBJ2-1; D is undetermined. Between the trimmed V and J ends, which lost 1 base and 14 bases, there was a span of 9 bases. Germline values: CDR1 SGHAT, CDR2 FQDESV (reference sequence). The CDR3 contains 11 residues. CDR3 region: CASSLEGLEFF. In nucleotides, the CDR3 is TGTGCCAGCAGCTTAGAGGGATTGGAGTTCTTC.

The chain combines TRBV5-1 with TRBJ2-7; 10 bases match TRBD2. CDR1 and CDR2 (germline): SGHRS, YFSETQ. This CDR3 spans 16 amino acids. V lost 0 bases, J lost 1 base, and 4 bases stayed unmatched. The CDR3 sequence: CASSLAASGRSYEQYF. CDR3 coding DNA: TGCGCCAGCAGCTTGGCGGCTAGCGGGAGATCCTACGAGCAGTACTTC.

The chain couples TRBV18 to TRBJ1-2; D is ambiguous. The CDR3 has 15 amino acids. The V gene lost 6 bases and the J gene lost 6 bases, with 20 bases spanning the gap. Germline CDR1 reads KGHSH; CDR2 reads LQKENI. CDR3 sequence: CASSRNPRQGHGYTF. The DNA of the CDR3 is TGTGCCAGCTCTCGCAACCCTCGACAAGGACATGGCTACACCTTC.

This chain joins TRBV6-5 and TRBJ1-6; D remains unclear. CDR1 MNHEY and CDR2 SVGAGI come from the germline V gene. There are 14 residues in the CDR3. The germline V and J ends were trimmed by 7 bases and 7 bases, with 14 bases remaining between them. CDR3 DNA: TGTGCCAGCACCAAAAGTCCTGGGAATTCACCCCTCCACTTT. Encoded protein: CASTKSPGNSPLHF.

The chain uses TRBV2 and TRBJ1-2, with TRBD1 identical over 7 bases. V shed 4 bases and J 0 bases; nucleotides not matched to a gene: 8. The CDR3 covers 16 residues. Germline V gene data show CDR1 as SNHLY and CDR2 as FYNNEI. CDR3 sequence reads: CASSATGAPTNYGYTF. The CDR3 DNA reads TGTGCCAGCAGTGCAACAGGGGCACCAACTAACTATGGCTACACCTTC.

The chain uses TRBV19 and TRBJ2-7, with 8 bases matching TRBD2. With 3 bases clipped from V and 2 bases from J, the junction kept 3 bases outside the gene matches. Germline loops: CDR1 LNHDA, CDR2 SQIVND (reference sequence). This CDR3 is built from 14 residues. CDR3 protein: CASSMAGRAYEQYF. CDR3 DNA sequence: TGTGCCAGTAGTATGGCCGGGAGGGCCTACGAGCAGTACTTC.

This chain connects TRBV19 to TRBJ2-7; 11 positions match TRBD1. CDR1 and CDR2 (germline): LNHDA, SQIVND (reference sequence). Trimming took 7 bases from V and 2 from J; bases not matched to a gene: 7. The CDR3 runs to 15 residues. The CDR3: CASTPGTGGAYEQYF. CDR3 nucleotides: TGTGCCAGTACCCCAGGGACAGGGGGGGCCTACGAGCAGTACTTC.

The chain links TRBV2 to TRBJ2-1, with 14 bases lining up with TRBD2. Germline values: CDR1 SNHLY, CDR2 FYNNEI. J lost 2 bases, V lost 3 bases, and 3 bases had no gene match. The CDR3 is 17 amino acids. The CDR3, as DNA: TGTGCCAGCAGTGAGACTAGCGGGAGGGTCGCCTACAATGAGCAGTTCTTC. It specifies CASSETSGRVAYNEQFF.

The chain links TRBV28 to TRBJ1-2; D is ambiguous. The germline V gene has CDR1 MDHEN and CDR2 SYDVKM. The germline V and J ends were trimmed by 1 base and 5 bases, with 8 bases remaining between them. There are 13 residues in the CDR3. For the CDR3, the DNA is TGTGCCAGCAGTTTATATGAGGATTATGGCTACACCTTC. Its translation is CASSLYEDYGYTF.

The rearrangement uses TRBV5-6 and TRBJ2-7; a weak D match, TRBD1 (7 bases). The CDR3 has 13 amino acids. Germline V CDR1 and CDR2: SGHDT, YYEEEE. Between the trimmed V and J ends, which lost 4 bases and 10 bases, there was a span of 18 bases. The CDR3 here is CASSGAGGRSQYF. DNA of the CDR3: TGTGCCAGCAGCGGGGCAGGGGGGAGGTCACAGTACTTC.

The chain recombines TRBV6-1 with TRBJ2-2, with TRBD2 matching 13 bases. Germline trimming cut 1 base from V and 4 bases from J; bases unmatched to any gene: 9. Germline loops: CDR1 MNHNS, CDR2 SASEGT. This CDR3 region has 19 residues. The CDR3 coding sequence is TGTGCCAGCAGTGAAGGTGTACTAGCGGGAGGGCAAGTCACCGGGGAGCTGTTTTTT. Protein: CASSEGVLAGGQVTGELFF.

Here the CDR3 reads CSVAKGGTNQPQHF. CDR3 in DNA: TGCAGCGTTGCTAAAGGGGGGACCAATCAGCCCCAGCATTTT. The chain employs TRBV29-1 and TRBJ1-5, with D possibly matching TRBD1 (6 bases). The CDR3 runs to 14 residues. Germline-derived CDR1 and CDR2 are SQVTM and ANQGSEA. V was clipped by 4 bases and J by 3 bases, with 13 bases between them.

This clone was observed a handful of times. The rearrangement links TRBV7-3 to TRBJ2-7; tentatively, D is TRBD2 (5 bases). This CDR3 has 13 residues. Germline V CDR1 and CDR2: SGHTA, FQGTGA. The V end was cut by 6 bases, the J end by 4 bases, with 13 bases between. CDR3 in DNA: TGTGCCAGCAGGTTGGCAAGCGGTTACGAGCAGTACTTC. Translating gives CASRLASGYEQYF.

The chain has TRBV2 and TRBJ2-2; D might be TRBD2 (6 bases). This CDR3 has 18 residues. Trimming took 0 bases from V and 0 from J, leaving 14 bases between them. Germline lookup yields CDR1 SNHLY and CDR2 FYNNEI. CDR3 protein: CASSEADPGGTNTGELFF. The CDR3 DNA sequence: TGTGCCAGCAGTGAAGCTGACCCCGGCGGGACGAACACCGGGGAGCTGTTTTTT.

This clone was seen once. V is TRBV5-1 and J is TRBJ2-2; 10 bases map to TRBD2. CDR3 length: 16 residues. Trimming took 0 bases from V and 3 from J; bases not matched to a gene: 2. Germline-derived CDR1 and CDR2 are SGHRS and YFSETQ. For the CDR3, the DNA is TGCGCCAGCAGCTTGGGACTAGCGGGCCACACCGGGGAGCTGTTTTTT. Translated, it gives CASSLGLAGHTGELFF.